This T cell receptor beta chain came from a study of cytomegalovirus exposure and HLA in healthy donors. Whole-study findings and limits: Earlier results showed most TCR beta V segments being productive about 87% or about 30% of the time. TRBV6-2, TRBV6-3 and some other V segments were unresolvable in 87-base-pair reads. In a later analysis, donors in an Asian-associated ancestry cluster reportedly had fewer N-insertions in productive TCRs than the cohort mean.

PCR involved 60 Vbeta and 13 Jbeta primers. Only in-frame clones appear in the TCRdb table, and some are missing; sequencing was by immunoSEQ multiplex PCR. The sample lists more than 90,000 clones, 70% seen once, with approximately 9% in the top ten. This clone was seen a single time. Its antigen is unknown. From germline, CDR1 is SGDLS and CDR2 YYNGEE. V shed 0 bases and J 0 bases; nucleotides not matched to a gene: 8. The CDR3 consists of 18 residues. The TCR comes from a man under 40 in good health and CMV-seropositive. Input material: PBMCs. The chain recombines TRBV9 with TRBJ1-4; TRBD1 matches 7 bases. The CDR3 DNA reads TGTGCCAGCAGCGTAGAGGATGACAGGGACACAACTAATGAAAAACTGTTTTTT. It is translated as CASSVEDDRDTTNEKLFF. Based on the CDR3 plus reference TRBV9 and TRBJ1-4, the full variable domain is DSGVTQTPKHLITATGQRVTLRCSPRSGDLSVYWYQQSLDQGLQFLIQYYNGEERAKGNILERFSAQQFPDLHSELNLSSLELGDSALYFCASSVEDDRDTTNEKLFFGSGTQLSVL.